The source of this TCR beta chain is a study of shared clonotypes between healthy human individuals. General observations from the study: Sharing across four donors was highest in naive CD4 (roughly 5%) and lowest in memory CD8 (roughly 0.4%).

Trimming removed 5 bases at V and 12 bases at J, with 20 bases between. Germline V lookup: CDR1 MDHEN, CDR2 SYDVKM. There are 14 residues in the CDR3. With respect to this clone: Its antigen remains unidentified.

An assay was performed, and its level was deep. Sequencing was performed with immunoSEQ multiplex PCR; in TCRdb, only in-frame clones are kept and a portion is missing. The sample has over a million clones, roughly 95% seen once. The gene calls are TRBV28 and TRBJ1-5, with D unresolved. This TCR derives from a man aged 25 to 40 in good health. The source material was naive CD4+ T cells sorted from blood. The subset: CD45RA+ positively selected. CDR3 DNA sequence: TGTGCCAGCAGTCCAATAAGCGAGCGGGGTCGCCAGCATTTT. Encoded protein: CASSPISERGRQHF.